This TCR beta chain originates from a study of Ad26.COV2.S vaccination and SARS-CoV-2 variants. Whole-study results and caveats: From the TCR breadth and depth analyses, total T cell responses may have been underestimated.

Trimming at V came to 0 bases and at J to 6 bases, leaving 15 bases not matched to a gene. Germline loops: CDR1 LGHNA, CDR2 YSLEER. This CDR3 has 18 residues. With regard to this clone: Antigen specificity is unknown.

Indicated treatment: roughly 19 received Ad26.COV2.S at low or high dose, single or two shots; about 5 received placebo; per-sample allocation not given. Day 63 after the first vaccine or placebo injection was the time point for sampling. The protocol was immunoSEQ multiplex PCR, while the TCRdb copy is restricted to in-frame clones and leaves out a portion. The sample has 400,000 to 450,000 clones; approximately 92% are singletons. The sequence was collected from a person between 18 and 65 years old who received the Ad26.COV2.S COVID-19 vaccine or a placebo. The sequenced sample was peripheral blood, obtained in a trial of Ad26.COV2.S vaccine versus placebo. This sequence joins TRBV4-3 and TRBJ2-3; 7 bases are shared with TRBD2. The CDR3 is CASSQENGGVRGIDTQYF. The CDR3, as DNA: TGCGCCAGCAGCCAAGAGAATGGGGGGGTTCGCGGGATCGATACGCAGTATTTT.